A single sample gave rise to the 26 T cell receptor beta chains below, sequenced in a study of cytomegalovirus exposure and HLA in healthy donors. PCR primers comprised 60 Vbeta and 13 Jbeta primers. Measured with immunoSEQ multiplex PCR; TCRdb has only the in-frame clones, and not every one. In the table there are 50,000 to 55,000 clones, about 71% of which are singletons. The sequenced material came from PBMCs. These receptors all stem from a woman in her fifties or sixties in good health and CMV-seropositive.

This rearrangement joins TRBV25-1 to TRBJ2-7; D is unclear. From germline, CDR1 is MGHDK and CDR2 SYGVNS. V dropped 3 bases and J dropped 2 bases, with 14 bases sitting between them. This CDR3 has 15 residues. The CDR3 bases are TGTGCCAGCAGTGACCAGGCCGCTCTCACCTACGAGCAGTACTTC. Residues: CASSDQAALTYEQYF.

V is TRBV4-2 and J is TRBJ2-7, with 12 bases lining up with TRBD2. The length of the CDR3 is 16 residues. Trimming removed 5 bases from V and 2 bases from J; junction bases left unmatched: 7. Germline CDR1 is LGHNA and CDR2 is YNFKEQ. CDR3 bases: TGTGCCAGCAGCAAGAGTCTAGCGGGGGGGGCCTACGAGCAGTACTTC. Translating gives CASSKSLAGGAYEQYF.

The rearrangement uses TRBV27 and TRBJ2-1; D not certain. Germline V gives CDR1 MNHEY, CDR2 SMNVEV (reference sequence). The CDR3 runs 11 residues. V dropped 4 bases and J dropped 7 bases, with 5 bases sitting between them. This CDR3 reads CASSSGNEQFF. Here the CDR3 DNA reads TGTGCCAGCAGTTCAGGAAATGAGCAGTTCTTC.

The chain uses TRBV29-1 and TRBJ2-5; weak D call: TRBD1 (5 bases). Per the germline V gene, CDR1 is SQVTM and CDR2 is ANQGSEA. The CDR3 spans 13 residues. Deletions cut 3 bases from V and 0 bases from J, with 8 bases between. CDR3 nucleotides: TGCAGCGTTGACGGCAGGGACCAAGAGACCCAGTACTTC. Protein: CSVDGRDQETQYF.

This chain uses TRBV30 with TRBJ1-5, with D tentatively TRBD1 (5 bases). Trimming took 1 base from V and 5 from J, leaving 9 bases between them. Germline lookup yields CDR1 GTSNPN and CDR2 SVGIG (reference sequence). The CDR3 has 13 amino acids. The CDR3 sequence is CAWSGQGDQPQHF. As DNA, the CDR3 is TGTGCCTGGAGTGGTCAAGGGGATCAGCCCCAGCATTTT.

This chain joins TRBV9 and TRBJ2-1; D is possibly TRBD2 (5 bases). Trimming left V 3 bases short and J 6 bases short, with 22 bases between. There are 17 residues in the CDR3. Per the germline V gene, CDR1 is SGDLS and CDR2 is YYNGEE. CDR3 region: CASSGRSGGSSSNEQFF. The CDR3 DNA follows: TGTGCCAGCAGCGGACGCTCGGGTGGGTCTAGCTCCAATGAGCAGTTCTTC.

V usage is TRBV6-1 and J usage is TRBJ2-1; D is perhaps TRBD1 (7 bases). The CDR3 sequence is 15 residues long. Germline V CDR1 and CDR2: MNHNS, SASEGT. Trimming removed 1 base from V and 3 bases from J, with 10 bases in between. CDR3 sequence reads: CASSEGQGGYNEQFF. In DNA form, the CDR3 reads TGTGCCAGCAGTGAAGGACAGGGAGGCTACAATGAGCAGTTCTTC.

This sequence joins TRBV5-6 and TRBJ1-3; D perhaps matches TRBD1 (6 bases). Germline CDR1 and CDR2: SGHDT and YYEEEE. The CDR3 is made up of 14 amino acids. The V end was cut by 3 bases, the J end by 4 bases, with 11 bases between. The CDR3 spells CASSSGQYGNTIYF. The CDR3 nucleotides read TGTGCCAGCAGCTCCGGACAGTACGGAAACACCATATATTTT. The full variable domain, with the rest looked up from reference TRBV5-6 and TRBJ1-3, is DAGVTQSPTHLIKTRGQQVTLRCSPKSGHDTVSWYQQALGQGPQFIFQYYEEEERQRGNFPDRFSGHQFPNYSSELNVNALLLGDSALYLCASSSGQYGNTIYFGEGSWLTVV.

The chain links TRBV2 to TRBJ1-2; D is uncertain. V lost 0 bases, J lost 14 bases, and 13 bases lay in between. This CDR3 region has 12 residues. The germline CDR1 and CDR2 sequences are SNHLY and FYNNEI. CDR3 nucleotide sequence: TGTGCCAGCAGTGAAGCAGAGGTAACTGCGACCTTC. This encodes CASSEAEVTATF. The full variable domain, with the rest looked up from reference TRBV2 and TRBJ1-2, is EPEVTQTPSHQVTQMGQEVILRCVPISNHLYFYWYRQILGQKVEFLVSFYNNEISEKSEIFDDQFSVERPDGSNFTLKIRSTKLEDSAMYFCASSEAEVTATFGSGTRLTVV.

The chain has TRBV19 and TRBJ1-3; 8 bases align to TRBD1. The V segment lost 2 bases and the J segment 8 bases; nucleotides outside the gene matches: 5. The CDR3 is made up of 14 amino acids. Germline lookup yields CDR1 LNHDA and CDR2 SQIVND (reference sequence). This CDR3 is CASSIRTGKDTIYF. CDR3 nucleotides: TGTGCCAGTAGTATACGGACAGGGAAGGACACCATATATTTT.

The CDR3 DNA reads as TGTGCCAGCAGTGAATGGAGGGAGTCAGAGCAGTTCTTC. Amino acids: CASSEWRESEQFF. This chain uses TRBV6-1 with TRBJ2-1; a possible D gene is TRBD2 (6 bases). The germline gives CDR1 MNHNS, CDR2 SASEGT. The V end was cut by 2 bases, the J end by 10 bases, with 12 bases between. This CDR3 region has 13 residues.

This chain connects TRBV5-1 to TRBJ2-3, with 8 bases matching TRBD2. This CDR3 spans 15 amino acids. Germline lookup yields CDR1 SGHRS and CDR2 YFSETQ. After removal of 4 bases from V and 5 bases from J, the junction contained 9 bases not matched to a gene. The CDR3 protein is CASSPKAGAGDTQYF. CDR3 bases: TGCGCCAGCAGCCCCAAAGCGGGGGCGGGAGATACGCAGTATTTT.

V usage is TRBV5-6 and J usage is TRBJ2-3, with unresolved D. Germline V lookup: CDR1 SGHDT, CDR2 YYEEEE. The CDR3 sequence is 14 residues long. V was cut by 0 bases and J by 1 base, with 6 bases left in between. The CDR3 sequence is CASSLGSGTDTQYF. In DNA form, the CDR3 reads TGTGCCAGCAGCTTGGGGTCGGGCACAGATACGCAGTATTTT. The full variable domain, completed using reference TRBV5-6 and TRBJ2-3, is DAGVTQSPTHLIKTRGQQVTLRCSPKSGHDTVSWYQQALGQGPQFIFQYYEEEERQRGNFPDRFSGHQFPNYSSELNVNALLLGDSALYLCASSLGSGTDTQYFGPGTRLTVL.

CDR3 sequence: CASSLGTGGLGQPQHF. CDR3 in DNA: TGTGCCAGCAGTTTAGGGACAGGGGGCCTTGGTCAGCCCCAGCATTTT. This chain joins TRBV27 and TRBJ1-5; 12 bases are a match to TRBD1. V was pared by 2 bases and J by 6 bases, with 5 bases of the junction left unmatched. There are 16 residues in the CDR3. The germline gives CDR1 MNHEY, CDR2 SMNVEV (reference sequence).

The chain joins TRBV18 to TRBJ2-2; 7 bases map to TRBD1. Looked up from germline, CDR1 is KGHSH and CDR2 is LQKENI. The CDR3 spans 15 residues. V trimming: 6 bases; J trimming: 6 bases; junction bases outside the gene matches: 10. DNA of the CDR3: TGTGCCAGCTCCCCAAGGGCAACAGGGGCCGGGGAGCTGTTTTTT. Translating it yields CASSPRATGAGELFF.

V and J are TRBV7-6 and TRBJ2-7; D gene uncertain. Trimming shortened V by 2 bases and J by 2 bases, and 10 bases separated the two germline ends. In germline, CDR1 is SGHVS, CDR2 FNYEAQ. CDR3 length: 14 amino acids. The CDR3 loop reads CASSLSPIAYEQYF. The CDR3 nucleotides read TGTGCCAGCAGCTTAAGCCCGATTGCCTACGAGCAGTACTTC.

The chain combines TRBV11-2 with TRBJ1-3, with 7 bases aligning to TRBD1. Germline lookup yields CDR1 SGHAT and CDR2 FQNNGV. V was clipped by 4 bases and J by 1 base; unmatched bases: 10. CDR3 length equals 17 residues. CDR3 in DNA: TGTGCCAGCAGCTCCCCTTTAGGGGGCCAATCTGGAAACACCATATATTTT. Protein: CASSSPLGGQSGNTIYF.

The chain carries TRBV5-1 and TRBJ1-2; 8 bases are shared with TRBD1. The CDR3 totals 14 residues. With V trimmed by 4 bases and J by 5 bases, 7 bases remained unmatched. Germline assignment: CDR1 SGHRS and CDR2 YFSETQ. The CDR3 region is CASSSQGARYGYTF. The DNA of the CDR3 is TGCGCCAGCAGCAGCCAGGGGGCGCGTTATGGCTACACCTTC.

This clone was detected only once. The rearrangement uses TRBV5-1 and TRBJ1-2; D possibly corresponds to TRBD1 (5 bases). CDR1 is SGHRS and CDR2 is YFSETQ in the germline V gene. V shed 2 bases and J shed 5 bases, with 10 bases lying between them. CDR3 length equals 13 residues. The chain's CDR3 is CASSFGGGYGYTF. The CDR3 bases are TGCGCCAGCAGCTTCGGGGGAGGGTATGGCTACACCTTC.

The chain uses TRBV18 and TRBJ1-1; tentative D call: TRBD1 (6 bases). The germline V gene has CDR1 KGHSH and CDR2 LQKENI. V was trimmed by 4 bases and J by 3 bases, leaving 18 bases between them. The CDR3 is 16 residues long. CDR3 sequence reads: CASSQPNREGDTEAFF. The CDR3 region has the DNA TGTGCCAGCTCACAACCTAACAGGGAGGGAGACACTGAAGCTTTCTTT.

The chain employs TRBV2 and TRBJ1-5; TRBD1 matches at 8 bases. In germline, CDR1 is SNHLY, CDR2 FYNNEI. V dropped 10 bases and J dropped 6; count of bases not matched to a gene: 8. This CDR3 is 13 amino acids long. The CDR3 coding sequence is TGTGCCACCGGGGGACAGGTAGGTCAGCCCCAGCATTTT. It is translated as CATGGQVGQPQHF.

The rearrangement links TRBV4-3 to TRBJ1-2; 8 positions agree with TRBD1. Germline lookup yields CDR1 LGHNA and CDR2 YSLEER. The V gene end was trimmed by 0 bases and the J gene end by 3 bases; junction bases not matched to a gene: 15. CDR3 length: 19 amino acids. The CDR3 region has the DNA TGCGCCAGCAGCCAAGATGGGAGTTTGACAGGGGAGGAGGACTATGGCTACACCTTC. It is translated as CASSQDGSLTGEEDYGYTF.

The gene calls are TRBV28 and TRBJ2-3; maybe TRBD2 (6 bases). Per the germline V gene, CDR1 is MDHEN and CDR2 is SYDVKM. This CDR3 spans 16 amino acids. Trimming stripped 5 bases from V and 0 bases from J, with 15 bases between. The CDR3 loop reads CASSQHSGRSTDTQYF. The CDR3 DNA sequence: TGTGCCAGCAGTCAACATAGCGGAAGAAGCACAGATACGCAGTATTTT.

The chain recombines TRBV13 with TRBJ2-5; 7 bases line up with TRBD1. The trim removed 7 bases at V and 5 bases at J, leaving 7 bases unmatched. Germline V gives CDR1 PRHDT, CDR2 FYEKMQ (reference sequence). CDR3 length: 13 amino acids. Written as DNA, the CDR3 is TGTGCCAGCAACCATGCCAGGGGGGAGACCCAGTACTTC. Protein: CASNHARGETQYF. Together with reference TRBV13 and TRBJ2-5, the CDR3 gives the full variable domain: AAGVIQSPRHLIKEKRETATLKCYPIPRHDTVYWYQQGPGQDPQFLISFYEKMQSDKGSIPDRFSAQQFSDYHSELNMSSLELGDSALYFCASNHARGETQYFGPGTRLLVL.

Of note for this clone: An end of the junction differs from the germline gene, which may be a read error. The chain couples TRBV7-7 to TRBJ2-5; the D gene is possibly TRBD1 (5 bases). CDR1 and CDR2 from the germline V gene are SSHAT and FNYEAQ (reference sequence). The CDR3 length is 14 residues. CDR3 sequence: CASSSRPGQETQYF. The CDR3 DNA reads TGTGCTAGCAGCTCTAGGCCAGGGCAAGAGACCCAGTACTTC.

The V and J genes are TRBV7-8 and TRBJ1-1; D may be TRBD1 (5 bases). This CDR3 region has 17 residues. The germline V gene encodes CDR1 SGHVS and CDR2 FQNEAQ. The ends were cut back, 2 bases at V and 2 bases at J, with 18 bases in the middle. CDR3 region: CASSLWAWGEANTEAFF. The DNA for the CDR3 is TGTGCCAGCAGCTTATGGGCGTGGGGGGAGGCCAACACTGAAGCTTTCTTT.